The clone carrying this T cell receptor (beta chain) was detected ten times or more. Antigen unknown. The ends were cut back, 3 bases at V and 1 base at J, with 11 bases in the middle. This CDR3 has 15 amino acids. Germline values: CDR1 MRHNA, CDR2 SNTAGT. The data were taken from a study of early T cells in non-severe SARS-CoV-2 infection. Across the study: Unpaired chains resulted from sequencing bulk RNA of unsorted whole blood.

Findings and caveats of the study: Reliance on VDJdb matching favored anti-spike CD8 responses; private and CD4 specificities were missed.

Attachment of unique molecular identifiers was made to individual cDNA molecules. TCRdb independently ran MiXCR on the 5' RACE reads; one entry per CDR3 protein. This table holds about 64,000 distinct CDR3 sequences, around 13% found once. Sample: whole blood, taken at baseline. V and J are TRBV6-4 and TRBJ2-3, with D possibly TRBD1 on 6 matching bases. The clonotype was recovered from an adult who was a healthcare worker with PCR-confirmed SARS-CoV-2 infection or an uninfected control (not recorded which). CDR3 loop: CASSDLPGGTDTQYF. Written as DNA, the CDR3 is TGTGCCAGCAGTGATTTGCCAGGGGGCACAGATACGCAGTATTTT.